The text below deals with one T cell receptor (beta chain). Its antigen is not known. The repertoire was sequenced with immunoSEQ multiplex PCR; TCRdb's copy has only in-frame clones and lacks some. This table holds 120,000 to 150,000 clones, over 75% found once. The data stem from a study of T cell responses to AZD1222 COVID-19 vaccine. This CDR3 comprises 21 residues. V lost 8 bases and J 0 bases, leaving 34 bases between the germline ends. Per germline, CDR1 LNHDA and CDR2 SQIVND (reference sequence). Notes on the study in general: Just 5 to 7 people given AZD1222 tested seropositive at baseline. The reported proportion of spike-specific TCRs targeting unmutated variant regions was nearly half. A mostly white British donor set with more females was recruited, and clonal diversity was possibly underestimated.

V usage is TRBV19 and J usage is TRBJ1-1, with a tentative D call TRBD1 (5 bases). Specimen: peripheral blood, collected 28 days after the second dose of the MenACWY control vaccine. The receptor was derived from an adult who received the MenACWY meningococcal vaccine as a control. Written as DNA, the CDR3 is TGTGCCAGTTTCCCGGGACGGATGAAGTGGACACGCAGTAGTATGAACACTGAAGCTTTCTTT. Its translation: CASFPGRMKWTRSSMNTEAFF.